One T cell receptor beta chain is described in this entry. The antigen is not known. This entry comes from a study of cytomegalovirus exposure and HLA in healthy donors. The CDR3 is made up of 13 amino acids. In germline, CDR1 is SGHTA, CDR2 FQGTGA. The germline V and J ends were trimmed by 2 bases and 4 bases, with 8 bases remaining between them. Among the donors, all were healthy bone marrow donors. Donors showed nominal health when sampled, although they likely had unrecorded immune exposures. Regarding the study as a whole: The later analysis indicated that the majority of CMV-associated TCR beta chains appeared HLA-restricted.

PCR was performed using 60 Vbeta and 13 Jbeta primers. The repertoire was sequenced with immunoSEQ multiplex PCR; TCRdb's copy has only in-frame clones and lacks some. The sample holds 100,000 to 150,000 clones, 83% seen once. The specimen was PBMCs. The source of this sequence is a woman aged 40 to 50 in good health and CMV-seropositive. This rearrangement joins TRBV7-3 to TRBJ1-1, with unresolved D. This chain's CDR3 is CASSLLVSTEAFF. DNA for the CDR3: TGTGCCAGCAGCTTACTCGTATCCACTGAAGCTTTCTTT.